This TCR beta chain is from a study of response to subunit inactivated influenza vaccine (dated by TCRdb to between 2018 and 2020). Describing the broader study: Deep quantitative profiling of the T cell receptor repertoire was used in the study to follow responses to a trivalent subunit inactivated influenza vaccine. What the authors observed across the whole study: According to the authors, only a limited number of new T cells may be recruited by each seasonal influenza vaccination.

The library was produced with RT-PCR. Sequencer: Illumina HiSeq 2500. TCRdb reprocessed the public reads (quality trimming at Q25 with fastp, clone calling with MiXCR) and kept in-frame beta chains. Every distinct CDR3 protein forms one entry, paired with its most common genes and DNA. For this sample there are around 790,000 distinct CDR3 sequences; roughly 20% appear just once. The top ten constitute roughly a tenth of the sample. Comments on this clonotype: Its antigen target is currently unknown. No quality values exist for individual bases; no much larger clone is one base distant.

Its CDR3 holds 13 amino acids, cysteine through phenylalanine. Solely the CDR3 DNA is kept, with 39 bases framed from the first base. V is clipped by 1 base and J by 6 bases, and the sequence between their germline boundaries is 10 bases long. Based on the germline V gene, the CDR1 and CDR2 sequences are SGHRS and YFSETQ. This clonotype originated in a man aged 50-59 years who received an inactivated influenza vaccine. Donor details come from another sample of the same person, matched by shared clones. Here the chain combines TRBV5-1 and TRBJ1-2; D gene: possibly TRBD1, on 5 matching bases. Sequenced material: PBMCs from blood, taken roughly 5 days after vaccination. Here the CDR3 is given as CASSLFDSNGYTF. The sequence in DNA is TGCGCCAGCAGCTTGTTCGACAGCAATGGCTACACCTTC.